One and the same sample provided the 2 T cell receptor beta chains below, sequenced in a study of OX40 agonist ivuxolimab in advanced cancers. The method behind the library was the immunoSEQ multiplex PCR assay. The table was pulled from immuneACCESS by TCRdb, which kept in-frame rearrangements only. Such tables lose some clones; where checked, under half of the loss comes from unresolved V genes, and the rest has no known cause. The sample yields fewer than 100,000 clones; 86% were counted once. The leading ten clones occupy just under 2% of the sample. This sample comprised CD4+ or CD8+ T cells sorted from blood, obtained in a trial of the OX40 agonist ivuxolimab. These receptors originate from an adult with an advanced solid tumor such as melanoma, head and neck, liver or kidney cancer.

The chain employs TRBV10-3 and TRBJ2-1; D uncertain. Germline V gene data show CDR1 as ENHRY and CDR2 as SYGVKD. CDR3 length equals 15 residues. The germline V and J ends were trimmed by 8 bases and 0 bases, with 14 bases remaining between them. The CDR3 DNA reads TGTGCCATCTCTCCCTTTGACGGCTCCTACAATGAGCAGTTCTTC. The encoded protein is CAISPFDGSYNEQFF.

The chain has TRBV7-3 and TRBJ2-2, with 7 bases that match TRBD1. This CDR3 spans 17 amino acids. Germline trimming cut 5 bases from V and 0 bases from J; bases unmatched to any gene: 9. Germline loops: CDR1 SGHTA, CDR2 FQGTGA. The CDR3 bases are TGTGCCAGCAGCCGTGAGGACAGGTACTCGAACACCGGGGAGCTGTTTTTT. This translates into CASSREDRYSNTGELFF. Variable domain in full (rest from reference TRBV7-3 and TRBJ2-2): GAGVSQTPSNKVTEKGKYVELRCDPISGHTALYWYRQSLGQGPEFLIYFQGTGAADDSGLPNDRFFAVRPEGSVSTLKIQRTERGDSAVYLCASSREDRYSNTGELFFGEGSRLTVL.